This T cell receptor (beta chain) was found in a study of blood T cell repertoires in COVID-19. Original analysis: Amplification of reference gene primers provided the estimated nucleated cell counts. Here immunoSEQ multiplex PCR was the method, and the copy in TCRdb shows in-frame clones only, minus some. That table supplies the V and J calls and clone size; D and trimming were determined from the DNA. Found here are roughly 170,000 clones, approximately 90% of them singletons; the top ten hold approximately 12%. This CDR3 has 14 residues. Germline CDR1 and CDR2: LGHNA and YSLEER. Deletions cut 6 bases from V and 0 bases from J, with 9 bases between.

The sequence derives from a woman in her sixties or seventies with COVID-19, enrolled during active disease. Material for sequencing was peripheral blood. The gene calls are TRBV4-3 and TRBJ2-1; D not resolved. Here the CDR3 reads CASSAESSYNEQFF. CDR3 nucleotides: TGCGCCAGCAGTGCGGAAAGCTCCTACAATGAGCAGTTCTTC.